The 25 T cell receptor beta chains below were found in one sample sequenced in a study of T cell changes during pregnancy in multiple sclerosis. Clones were sequenced by immunoSEQ multiplex PCR, and TCRdb holds only the in-frame ones, with some missing. The data contain about 55,000 clones, 94% of them singletons. This sample comprised CD8+ T cells from peripheral blood mononuclear cells, obtained in the third trimester of pregnancy. These receptors originate from a female donor with multiple sclerosis, enrolled in a pregnancy study.

This chain joins TRBV10-3 and TRBJ1-3; 7 bases map to TRBD1. Germline V gene data show CDR1 as ENHRY and CDR2 as SYGVKD. Germline trimming cut 2 bases from V and 2 bases from J; bases unmatched to any gene: 6. This CDR3 spans 16 amino acids. CDR3 nucleotides: TGTGCCATCAGTGAGACCTTGACAGGGACTGGAAACACCATATATTTT. Residues: CAISETLTGTGNTIYF.

The chain has TRBV7-9 and TRBJ2-7; 7 nucleotides agree with TRBD2. CDR3 length equals 16 residues. The V gene end was trimmed by 5 bases and the J gene end by 0 bases; junction bases not matched to a gene: 10. Germline CDR1 and CDR2: SEHNR and FQNEAQ (reference sequence). The CDR3: CASSPAPREHSYEQYF. The CDR3 nucleotides are TGTGCCAGCAGCCCAGCCCCGCGGGAGCACTCCTACGAGCAGTACTTC.

This chain connects TRBV27 to TRBJ1-4, with a weak D call TRBD1 (5 bases). Germline V gives CDR1 MNHEY, CDR2 SMNVEV (reference sequence). The CDR3 is 14 amino acids. Between the trimmed V and J ends, which lost 2 bases and 4 bases, there was a span of 8 bases. CDR3 sequence reads: CASSLRGYNEKLFF. The DNA for the CDR3 is TGTGCCAGCAGTTTAAGGGGTTATAATGAAAAACTGTTTTTT.

The chain couples TRBV5-6 to TRBJ2-5; 7 positions agree with TRBD1. Germline V gene sequence: CDR1 SGHDT, CDR2 YYEEEE. V gave up 3 bases and J gave up 0 bases; unmatched junction bases: 11. CDR3 length: 17 residues. The CDR3 nucleotides are TGTGCCAGCAGCTCCCGGGTTGGGACAGACTACCAAGAGACCCAGTACTTC. Protein: CASSSRVGTDYQETQYF.

Judged by abundance, this clone is large. The genes are TRBV11-2 and TRBJ2-2, with 11 bases identical to TRBD2. The germline CDR1 and CDR2 sequences are SGHAT and FQNNGV. This CDR3 is built from 16 residues. The junction had 7 bases not matched to a gene; V was cut back by 7 bases and J by 3 bases. The CDR3 is CASTLSGREYTGELFF. The CDR3 nucleotides are TGTGCCAGCACCCTTAGCGGGAGGGAGTACACCGGGGAGCTGTTTTTT.

This clone has a single count. CDR3 nucleotide sequence: TGTGCCAGTACCACCTGGGGGCAGGGCAATCAGCCCCAGCATTTT. Amino acids: CASTTWGQGNQPQHF. The V call is TRBV19, the J call TRBJ1-5; tentative D call: TRBD1 (6 bases). Trimming left V 7 bases short and J 2 bases short, with 15 bases between. Germline assignment: CDR1 LNHDA and CDR2 SQIVND (reference sequence). The CDR3 is made up of 15 amino acids.

The rearrangement uses TRBV4-1 and TRBJ2-3; perhaps TRBD2 as D (6 bases). Trimming cost V 1 base and J 6 bases, with 11 bases left between them. CDR3 length: 14 residues. The germline V gene encodes CDR1 MGHRA and CDR2 YSYEKL. CDR3 loop: CASSQARDLDTQYF. The CDR3 nucleotides are TGCGCCAGCAGCCAAGCGCGGGATCTGGATACGCAGTATTTT.

The chain links TRBV10-3 to TRBJ2-3, with 12 positions matching TRBD2. With V trimmed by 3 bases and J by 2 bases, 6 bases remained unmatched. Germline CDR1 ENHRY, CDR2 SYGVKD. This CDR3 is 17 amino acids long. In DNA, the CDR3 is TGTGCCATCAGTGACGCCGGGACTAGCGGGCCCACAGATACGCAGTATTTT. Residues: CAISDAGTSGPTDTQYF.

This clone appeared a few times. This chain links TRBV27 with TRBJ2-7; D is ambiguous. Trimming removed 4 bases from V and 7 bases from J, with 11 bases in between. The germline V gene encodes CDR1 MNHEY and CDR2 SMNVEV (reference sequence). CDR3 length equals 12 residues. The DNA for the CDR3 is TGTGCCAGCAGTTCGCCCTCCGGGGAGCAGTACTTC. This codes for CASSSPSGEQYF.

This chain links TRBV5-1 with TRBJ1-2; no reliable D call. Germline V gene sequence: CDR1 SGHRS, CDR2 YFSETQ. This CDR3 spans 16 amino acids. Trimming took off 0 bases at V and 3 bases at J, with 15 bases between the two ends. The CDR3 spells CASSLGLSIDYYGYTF. For the CDR3, the DNA is TGCGCCAGCAGCTTGGGTTTATCCATCGACTACTATGGCTACACCTTC.

The chain recombines TRBV6-6 with TRBJ2-3; D is unresolved. Trimming cost V 6 bases and J 7 bases, with 11 bases left between them. Germline CDR1 MNHNY, CDR2 SVGAGI (reference sequence). The CDR3 runs 12 residues. Written as DNA, the CDR3 is TGTGCCAGCAGCCCCGCGTTCTATACGCAGTATTTT. This encodes CASSPAFYTQYF.

The chain recombines TRBV5-1 with TRBJ2-7; D gene uncertain. V dropped 1 base and J dropped 3 bases, with 23 bases sitting between them. Germline V gives CDR1 SGHRS, CDR2 YFSETQ. The CDR3 spans 18 residues. The CDR3 DNA sequence: TGCGCCAGCAGCTTGTTAATACACACCCCGCTCCCCCACTACGAGCAGTACTTC. Protein: CASSLLIHTPLPHYEQYF. Supplemented by reference TRBV5-1 and TRBJ2-7, the full variable domain reads KAGVTQTPRYLIKTRGQQVTLSCSPISGHRSVSWYQQTPGQGLQFLFEYFSETQRNKGNFPGRFSGRQFSNSRSEMNVSTLELGDSALYLCASSLLIHTPLPHYEQYFGPGTRLTVT.

The CDR3 nucleotides read TGTGCCAGCAGGATAGGGGTTTATGGGTACAATGAGCAGTTCTTC. This encodes CASRIGVYGYNEQFF. This chain connects TRBV7-9 to TRBJ2-1; D is possibly TRBD1 (5 bases). Germline V lookup: CDR1 SEHNR, CDR2 FQNEAQ (reference sequence). The CDR3 consists of 15 residues. Trimming shortened V by 6 bases and J by 4 bases, and 16 bases separated the two germline ends.

This chain connects TRBV19 to TRBJ2-1; D possibly corresponds to TRBD2 (6 bases). Between the trimmed V and J ends, which lost 1 base and 8 bases, there was a span of 12 bases. The CDR3 has 14 amino acids. Germline CDR1 and CDR2: LNHDA and SQIVND (reference sequence). For the CDR3, the DNA is TGTGCCAGTAGTATAGCCCCTCGGGAGTATGAGCAGTTCTTC. Its translation is CASSIAPREYEQFF.

The CDR3: CASSQYQPGTGVFKQYF. As DNA, the CDR3 is TGCGCCAGCAGCCAATATCAACCCGGGACAGGGGTCTTTAAGCAGTACTTC. The rearrangement links TRBV4-1 to TRBJ2-7; 10 bases fit TRBD1. This CDR3 is 17 amino acids long. V gave up 2 bases and J gave up 8 bases; unmatched junction bases: 15. CDR1 MGHRA and CDR2 YSYEKL come from the germline V gene.

This chain joins TRBV2 and TRBJ1-2; D may be TRBD1 (6 bases). The CDR3 runs 16 residues. Germline assignment: CDR1 SNHLY and CDR2 FYNNEI. Trimming removed 6 bases from V and 2 bases from J, with 19 bases in between. The CDR3: CASRENWAGENYGYTF. For the CDR3, the DNA is TGTGCCAGCAGGGAGAATTGGGCAGGGGAAAACTATGGCTACACCTTC.

As for this clone: Being one base from a much bigger clone, this may be a read error. This sequence joins TRBV5-6 and TRBJ2-7; TRBD1 might be the D (5 bases). Germline loops: CDR1 SGHDT, CDR2 YYEEEE. This CDR3 spans 13 amino acids. V lost 0 bases and J lost 1, with 5 bases in between. The chain's CDR3 is CASSLGQSYEQYF. As DNA, the CDR3 is TGTGCCAGCAGCTTGGGACAGTCCTACGAGCAGTACTTC.

The V call is TRBV2, the J call TRBJ2-7; 8 nucleotides match TRBD2. Germline CDR1 reads SNHLY; CDR2 reads FYNNEI. This CDR3 comprises 16 residues. V shed 2 bases and J 4 bases; nucleotides not matched to a gene: 10. The DNA of the CDR3 is TGTGCCAGCAGTGAATTGAAAGCGGGAGAGTGGTACGAGCAGTACTTC. Its translation: CASSELKAGEWYEQYF.

The chain uses TRBV4-1 and TRBJ2-5; 8 bases are a match to TRBD1. The CDR3 has 19 residues. Germline CDR1 is MGHRA and CDR2 is YSYEKL. V dropped 5 bases and J dropped 3; count of bases not matched to a gene: 20. In DNA form, the CDR3 reads TGCGCCAGCAGCTCCCATAGCAGGGGGCTGAGTATTGAAGAAGAGACCCAGTACTTC. Translated: CASSSHSRGLSIEEETQYF.

This clone was counted a single time. The chain is built from TRBV7-9 and TRBJ2-7, with D tentatively TRBD1 (8 bases). CDR3 length: 18 residues. From germline, CDR1 is SEHNR and CDR2 FQNEAQ (reference sequence). V was trimmed by 5 bases and J by 2 bases, leaving 25 bases between them. Written as DNA, the CDR3 is TGTGCCAGCAGCCATATTATCACAGGGGGGGGCTATCCCTACGAGCAGTACTTC. Amino acids: CASSHIITGGGYPYEQYF.

This clone was detected once. V is TRBV5-4 and J is TRBJ1-3, with 10 bases lining up with TRBD1. Germline CDR1 SGHNT, CDR2 YYREEE (reference sequence). The CDR3 runs 15 residues. The ends lost 4 bases at V and 7 bases at J; junction bases unmatched: 8. The DNA for the CDR3 is TGTGCCAGCAGCCTTGACAGGGGGCTGTGGAACACCATATATTTT. This translates into CASSLDRGLWNTIYF.

This rearrangement joins TRBV5-4 to TRBJ1-2; 8 bases are shared with TRBD1. This CDR3 contains 15 residues. The germline V gene has CDR1 SGHNT and CDR2 YYREEE (reference sequence). With 0 bases clipped from V and 1 base from J, the junction kept 2 bases outside the gene matches. CDR3 region: CASSLGDRLNYGYTF. The CDR3, as DNA: TGTGCCAGCAGCTTGGGGGACAGGCTTAACTATGGCTACACCTTC.

Written as DNA, the CDR3 is TGTGCCAGCGAAGGGGCGGTGAACACCGGGGAGCTGTTTTTT. Translation gives CASEGAVNTGELFF. V is TRBV9 and J is TRBJ2-2, with D possibly being TRBD1 (5 bases). This CDR3 contains 14 residues. V was pared by 7 bases and J by 1 base, with 11 bases between. CDR1 and CDR2 from the germline V gene are SGDLS and YYNGEE.

The V call is TRBV4-1, the J call TRBJ1-1, with D unclear. Germline V lookup: CDR1 MGHRA, CDR2 YSYEKL. This CDR3 has 14 residues. Trimming stripped 0 bases from V and 7 bases from J, with 12 bases between. Written as DNA, the CDR3 is TGCGCCAGCAGCCAAGATCTTGTGTCGGTTGAAGCTTTCTTT. It is translated as CASSQDLVSVEAFF.

Note on this clone: One junction end disagrees with the germline gene, perhaps due to a read error. The gene calls are TRBV23-1 and TRBJ2-1; 13 bases map to TRBD2. TRBV23-1 carries the ORF label, with uncertain function. The CDR3 extends over 17 amino acids. This chain's CDR3 is CASSQSGTSGTLLPSLF. The CDR3 DNA sequence: TGCGCCAGCAGTCAATCCGGGACTAGCGGGACTCTGCTCCCCTCGCTCTTC.